This T cell receptor (beta chain) is drawn from a study of blood T cell repertoires in COVID-19. Study background: The study drew acute and convalescent COVID-19 samples from the United States, Italy and Spain. Nucleic acid was either cDNA or gDNA, and it came from T cells, B-cell-depleted T cells, or PBMCs.

This clone was observed a few times. The germline CDR1 and CDR2 sequences are SNHLY and FYNNEI. This CDR3 comprises 14 residues. The V gene end was trimmed by 2 bases and the J gene end by 8 bases; junction bases not matched to a gene: 5. Measured with immunoSEQ multiplex PCR; TCRdb has only the in-frame clones, and not every one. The sample holds about 150,000 clones, about 87% seen once. The rearrangement links TRBV2 to TRBJ1-5; 8 bases line up with TRBD1. This sequence was found in a man aged 45-65 years with active COVID-19. The sequenced sample consisted of peripheral blood. CDR3 region: CASSEQGAGEPQHF. The CDR3 bases are TGTGCCAGCAGTGAACAGGGGGCAGGGGAGCCCCAGCATTTT.